The rows below give T cell receptor beta chains drawn from one sample of a study of T cell responses to AZD1222 COVID-19 vaccine. Assay used: immunoSEQ multiplex PCR; TCRdb lists only in-frame clones, some missing. Of tens of thousands of clones listed, 70% to 90% are singletons. The source was peripheral blood, collected on day 0 of AZD1222 vaccination. These TCRs come from an adult in good health. CDR3s include the opening cysteine and the closing phenylalanine or tryptophan. D genes are given only for firm matches. Clone size is stated in some rows and not others, as once, few, many or a class when expanded.

CDR3aa	CDR3nt	j_gene	d_gene	v_gene	abundance
CASSDSNRPRAGELFF	TGTGCCAGCAGTGACTCGAACAGACCCCGAGCCGGGGAGCTGTTTTTT	TRBJ2-2	NA	TRBV6-4	few
CASSYSTGDTEAFF	TGTGCCAGCAGTTACTCGACAGGGGACACTGAAGCTTTCTTT	TRBJ1-1	TRBD1	TRBV6-5	few
CASSLYRNTGELFF	TGTGCCAGCAGTTTATACCGGAACACCGGGGAGCTGTTTTTT	TRBJ2-2	NA	TRBV27	NA
CASSQALLRVATNEKLFF	TGTGCCAGCAGCCAAGCTTTACTGCGGGTTGCAACTAATGAAAAACTGTTTTTT	TRBJ1-4	NA	TRBV4-2	NA
CASNVAGVNEQFF	TGTGCCAGCAACGTAGCGGGAGTAAATGAGCAGTTCTTC	TRBJ2-1	TRBD2	TRBV9	NA
CASSPHAPTSGFTDTQYF	TGTGCCAGCTCACCTCACGCGCCGACTAGCGGATTTACAGATACGCAGTATTTT	TRBJ2-3	TRBD2	TRBV18	NA
CASSLVLAGSTGELFF	TGTGCCAGCAGCTTAGTACTAGCGGGGAGCACCGGGGAGCTGTTTTTT	TRBJ2-2	TRBD2	TRBV11-2	NA
CASSPRTGGLNTEAFF	TGTGCCAGCTCACCACGAACAGGGGGCTTGAACACTGAAGCTTTCTTT	TRBJ1-1	TRBD1	TRBV18	NA
CASSAGGGPDTQYF	TGTGCCAGCAGCGCCGGAGGGGGCCCAGATACGCAGTATTTT	TRBJ2-3	NA	TRBV9	few
CASSSPADPQGIYGYTF	TGTGCCAGCAGCTCACCGGCGGACCCCCAAGGAATCTATGGCTACACCTTC	TRBJ1-2	NA	TRBV5-4	NA
CASRPDRGNYGYTF	TGTGCCAGCAGACCGGACAGGGGGAACTATGGCTACACCTTC	TRBJ1-2	TRBD1	TRBV5-4	NA
CASSSEGLDTGELFF	TGTGCCAGCAGCTCAGAGGGCCTGGACACCGGGGAGCTGTTTTTT	TRBJ2-2	NA	TRBV7-3	NA
CASSLRGQAVNTEAFF	TGTGCCAGCAGTTTAAGGGGCCAGGCGGTGAACACTGAAGCTTTCTTT	TRBJ1-1	NA	TRBV27	NA
CSVEDWVGVGGYTF	TGCAGCGTTGAAGATTGGGTAGGGGTAGGTGGCTACACCTTC	TRBJ1-2	NA	TRBV29-1	NA
CASSQGSSGFYQETQYF	TGTGCCAGCAGCCAAGGGTCTAGCGGGTTTTACCAAGAGACCCAGTACTTC	TRBJ2-5	TRBD2	TRBV14	NA
CASRGLAAYNEQFF	TGTGCCAGCAGAGGACTAGCGGCCTACAATGAGCAGTTCTTC	TRBJ2-1	TRBD2	TRBV6-5	NA
CASMLLSQEGNYGYTF	TGTGCCAGTATGTTGTTGAGCCAAGAGGGAAACTATGGCTACACCTTC	TRBJ1-2	NA	TRBV19	few
CASNLRQGLNTEAFF	TGTGCCAGCAATCTTCGACAGGGGCTGAACACTGAAGCTTTCTTT	TRBJ1-1	TRBD1	TRBV6-5	NA
CASSFTSVGDGGNTIYF	TGTGCCAGCAGCTTCACTTCTGTCGGGGATGGTGGAAACACCATATATTTT	TRBJ1-3	NA	TRBV11-2	NA
CATTGGSGPLEQYF	TGTGCCACCACGGGCGGCAGCGGCCCTCTCGAGCAGTACTTC	TRBJ2-7	NA	TRBV7-2	NA
CASSGQVGSYEQYF	TGTGCCAGCAGTGGTCAAGTGGGTTCCTACGAGCAGTACTTC	TRBJ2-7	NA	TRBV2	NA
CASSSPTGYTEAFF	TGTGCCAGCAGTTCCCCGACTGGGTACACTGAAGCTTTCTTT	TRBJ1-1	NA	TRBV28	once
CASSQADGKFSGANVLTF	TGCGCCAGCAGCCAGGCGGACGGCAAATTCTCTGGGGCCAACGTCCTGACTTTC	TRBJ2-6	NA	TRBV4-1	NA
CATSERDIESGELFF	TGTGCCACCAGTGAGCGGGACATAGAGTCCGGGGAGCTGTTTTTT	TRBJ2-2	NA	TRBV24-1	NA
CASMPDRYYGYTF	TGCGCCAGCATGCCGGACCGATACTATGGCTACACCTTC	TRBJ1-2	NA	TRBV10-2	NA
CATSDLLLSGDEQFF	TGTGCCACCAGTGATTTATTATTGTCTGGGGATGAGCAGTTCTTC	TRBJ2-1	NA	TRBV24-1	NA
CASGSQPDLNEQFF	TGTGCTAGTGGTTCGCAACCCGACTTGAATGAGCAGTTCTTC	TRBJ2-1	NA	TRBV12-5	NA
CASSLTGQGAYEQYF	TGTGCCAGCAGCTTAACGGGGCAGGGGGCTTACGAGCAGTACTTC	TRBJ2-7	TRBD1	TRBV7-2	NA
CASSESLAGVQETQYF	TGTGCCAGCAGTGAATCCCTAGCGGGAGTTCAAGAGACCCAGTACTTC	TRBJ2-5	TRBD2	TRBV2	few
CASSPGQGLGYTF	TGTGCCAGCAGCCCGGGACAGGGGTTGGGGTACACCTTC	TRBJ1-2	TRBD1	TRBV6-5	once
CASSKTFNEKLFF	TGTGCCAGCAGCAAGACTTTTAATGAAAAACTGTTTTTT	TRBJ1-4	NA	TRBV11-2	NA
CASSLGSGSAHEQYF	TGTGCCAGCAGTTTAGGGTCCGGGAGTGCCCACGAGCAGTACTTC	TRBJ2-7	NA	TRBV27	NA
CASRRVGTDNEKLFF	TGTGCCAGCAGGCGAGTAGGGACAGATAATGAAAAACTGTTTTTT	TRBJ1-4	TRBD1	TRBV2	NA
CSASVRTNTEAFF	TGCAGTGCTAGTGTCCGGACGAACACTGAAGCTTTCTTT	TRBJ1-1	NA	TRBV20-1	once
CTAGTDTQYF	TGCACCGCGGGCACAGATACGCAGTATTTT	TRBJ2-3	NA	TRBV29-1	NA
CASSWGNGGDTQYF	TGTGCCAGCAGTTGGGGAAATGGGGGGGATACGCAGTATTTT	TRBJ2-3	NA	TRBV6-5	NA
CSVGPPETQAFF	TGCAGCGTTGGGCCCCCCGAGACACAAGCTTTCTTT	TRBJ1-1	NA	TRBV29-1	NA
CASSDRSPTSGGDNEQFF	TGTGCCAGCAGCGACCGTTCACCGACTAGCGGGGGGGACAATGAGCAGTTCTTC	TRBJ2-1	TRBD2	TRBV7-2	NA
CASYTIGTKYPEAFF	TGTGCCAGTTACACGATCGGGACGAAGTACCCTGAAGCTTTCTTT	TRBJ1-1	NA	TRBV19	NA